This T cell receptor beta chain appears in the sequencing data of a study of cytomegalovirus exposure and HLA in healthy donors (dated by TCRdb to between 2016 and 2019). Context from the whole study: In an earlier analysis of roughly 500 of the donors, 250 to 350 Gb of sequence data and 90 million to 120 million unique TCR beta sequences from roughly 180 million T cells were reported. An early release that covered about 600 HLA-typed donors contained approximately 290 gigabases of sequencing data and 85 million to 100 million unique TCR sequences. Of the approximately 370 genotyped donors, 65% to 90% were placed in the genetic ancestry cluster associated with self-reported Caucasian donors. The study aimed to test whether signatures of past pathogen exposure could be identified by cataloging public T cell receptors. The study profiled the T cell repertoires of 500 to 800 subjects by immunosequencing and related them to cytomegalovirus serostatus. A separate validation cohort of some 130 different subjects was used in addition to the approximately 640-subject first cohort. High-throughput TCR immunosequencing, statistical association of individual TCRs with disease status, and machine learning were combined to predict cytomegalovirus infection status. To study patterns of TCR occurrence, a later analysis re-analyzed previously published TCR beta repertoires from just over 650 donors and added high-resolution HLA genotyping. In the later analysis, no new phenotypic data were used to find candidate immune exposures; instead, reliance was placed on TCR beta sequences and their occurrence across donors. In an earlier analysis of more than 550 of the donors, high-throughput TCR beta sequencing was used to judge whether each TCR beta V gene segment behaved as functional or pseudogenic. Donor age, sex, ethnicity and CMV serostatus were compiled together with the repertoire data. A later genetic analysis took genome-wide SNP genotypes for about 65% of the roughly 670 donors and used that subset as a discovery cohort. Every discovery cohort repertoire had been produced on one sequencing platform. HLA typing covered class I and class II loci at four-digit resolution. Typing coverage differed by locus: A, B, C, DRB1 and DQB1 were typed in about 629-640 donors, DQA1 in about 510, DPA1 in 600 to 610, and DPB1 in 400 to 490. Several DR-DQ haplotypes were treated as single units for association and clustering because of strong linkage in the cohort. On average, approximately 250,000 unique TCR beta nucleotide sequences were sequenced per donor among 350 to 400 genotyped donors of the cohort, with approximately 18% of those sequences being non-productive. Results the study describes overall, beyond this receptor: It was suggested by the authors that the approach could potentially be generalized to other disease states and immunological phenotypes. In a later analysis, HLA-associated TCR beta chains showed more clonal expansion and lower generation probabilities than non-associated chains that were equally common. Linkage disequilibrium might explain the correlated functional status among segregating V segments, but an unknown experimental factor could not be excluded. Cytomegalovirus status was reported to be diagnosed by the classifier with high specificity and sensitivity in both the original and validation cohorts. While some public TCRs were present in many individuals, most TCR sequences turned up only very rarely across donors. In a later analysis, around 15,000 TCR beta sequences were associated with specific HLA alleles at a false discovery rate of 0.05. The 87-base-pair reads could not distinguish some IMGT-functional V segments, including TRBV6-2 and TRBV6-3, so those segments were excluded. The study gave a list of under 200 TCR beta chains associated with cytomegalovirus. According to a later analysis, most CMV-associated TCR beta chains appeared to be HLA-restricted, and the HLA associations seemed to be driven largely by CMV exposure. Immune exposure information for the cohort was limited to CMV serostatus. Seventeen rarely observed V segments, including chromosome 9 orphons, were excluded from the earlier analysis of 550 to 700 of the donors because counts were too low. V-gene and J-gene trimming of TCR beta chains was associated with a missense DCLRE1C variant in a later genetic analysis, and the association was replicated in an independent cohort. According to a later analysis, parvovirus B19, influenza, CMV and Epstein-Barr virus appeared linked to several top co-occurrence clusters. Because some donors lacked HLA typing at each locus, the association tests relied only on the typed subset. A further reported finding was that TCR beta sequences accurately predicted the HLA-A and HLA-B alleles for most subjects in the first cohort. The cohort was sequenced for TCR beta chains only, and without alpha or paired-chain data the features that could be detected were limited. In a later genetic analysis, fewer N-insertions in productive TCRs were reported among donors in an Asian-associated ancestry cluster than the approximately 710-donor mean. In a later analysis, the rate of TCR association differed among HLA loci, with DRB1 alleles having the most associated TCRs and HLA-C alleles having the fewest. A cluster of highly shared sequence variants was judged likely to represent a technical artifact of the sequencing pipeline. Broadly in line with IMGT annotations, most TCR beta V segments showed up in productive rearrangements about 87% or about 30% of the time in an earlier analysis of approximately 640 of the donors. The presence/absence analyses assumed that sequencing depth was roughly uniform across donors, and that assumption may not be true. Assigning TCR associations to individual alleles was difficult when HLA alleles, especially DR and DQ, strongly co-occurred. A few of the identified cytomegalovirus-associated TCR beta chains were confirmed in vitro to be specific for cytomegalovirus antigens.

Preparation of the library involved the immunoSEQ multiplex PCR assay. For the multiplex PCR, a mixture combining 60 forward primers for TCR Vbeta segments and 13 reverse primers for TCR Jbeta segments was used. The CDR3 region of rearranged TCR beta genes was amplified from genomic DNA with a multiplex PCR assay. The Illumina HiSeq System was used to sequence the amplified TCR beta libraries as 87-base-pair reads. The authors' pipeline ran thus. A later analysis counted about 80 million unique TCR beta chains across the 670 or so repertoires, and about 10 million of these chains were shared by at least two donors. Raw reads were error-corrected and collapsed into unique sequences with a nearest-neighbor algorithm that merged closely related sequences to remove PCR and sequencing errors. To assign V, D and J gene segments, CDR3 sequences were aligned to IMGT reference sequences. For a sequence to be retained, a match of at least six nucleotides to both a V gene segment and a J gene segment was required. A rearrangement was called productive if the CDR3 had no stop codons and remained in frame with V and J, and every other rearrangement was called non-productive. CDR3 was defined by IMGT convention, running from the second conserved V-encoded cysteine to the conserved J-encoded phenylalanine. The earlier analysis of some 550 of the donors excluded any sequence lacking an unambiguous match to a single V gene segment. An earlier analysis of fewer than 650 of the donors classified V segments as functional when productive rearrangements were above 56.7% and as segregating when the standard deviation between donors was above 5%. To diagnose cytomegalovirus status from the catalog of TCR beta chain sequences, a statistical classification framework was built. V and J gene assignment, in a later analysis, came from comparing TCR nucleotide sequences with IMGT/GENE-DB human TR gene sequences. In a later analysis, CDR3 sequences and most-parsimonious VDJ recombination scenarios were assigned using the TCRdist pipeline. In a later analysis, each TCR beta chain was defined by its CDR3 amino acid sequence together with its V-gene family, and reads lacking a unique V-gene family were excluded. As a way to deal with suspected cross-contamination and a sequencing artifact, a later analysis dropped under 600 nucleotide sequences that were highly shared and had low generation probability. In a later analysis, a clonal expansion index was calculated for each public chain from normalized within-repertoire ranks of inferred template counts. In a later analysis, generation probabilities were computed using a VDJ recombination model fitted to out-of-frame rearrangements, and the results were checked against IGoR. In a later analysis, hypergeometric tests were used to score TCR-TCR, TCR-HLA and TCR-CMV co-occurrence, with a repertoire-size bias correction applied to TCR pairs. False discovery rates were estimated in a later analysis by permuting HLA or CMV assignments 20 times. In a later analysis, co-occurring TCRs were grouped using DBSCAN, and TCRdist sequence similarity was added for clustering within HLA-allele-positive subsets. Repertoires with fewer than 30,000 or more than 120,000 public chains were left out of co-occurrence clustering, as were five repertoires with anomalous nucleotide sharing. TCRdb re-hosts the immuneACCESS table, in-frame sequences only. Its copies lack some clones; in the studies checked, an unresolved V gene accounts for under half of them, and the cause for the rest is not known. D and trimming come from the DNA, and the V and J calls and clone size come from that table. Here the sample has 150,000 to 200,000 clones; about 81% occur a single time. The top ten constitute about 2.2% of the sample.

As for this clone: Its antigen is not yet known. Base qualities are not recorded, but no much larger clone differs from it by a single base.

Inclusive of the bounding cysteine and phenylalanine, the CDR3 is 14 residues long. Left in the record is the CDR3 DNA by itself, 42 bases read in frame from the first base. For this chain, trimming is 1 base at the V end and 5 bases at the J end, and the number of junction bases without a gene match is 3. CDR1 SGHAT and CDR2 FQNNGV were looked up in the germline V gene. The cohort was made up of approximately 670 healthy bone marrow donors. At the time of sampling, every cohort member was nominally healthy, though immune exposures that went unrecorded were likely present. The donor was CMV seronegative and was included in the group of a few hundred seronegative cohort members. A peripheral blood sample was provided by each donor, and peripheral blood mononuclear cells were used for TCR beta sequencing. The Qiagen DNeasy Blood Extraction Kit was used to extract genomic DNA from the blood cell samples.

The chain links TRBV11-2 with TRBJ2-5; 8 central bases correspond to TRBD2. The sequencing sample was made of PBMCs. This receptor was taken from a woman between 25 and 40 years old in good health and CMV-seronegative. The nucleotide sequence is TGTGCCAGCAGCTTAGGAGCGGGGGTGGAGACCCAGTACTTC. Its coded protein is CASSLGAGVETQYF.